This TCR beta chain was identified in a study of CD8 T cells in Susac syndrome. Findings and limits, study-wide: Clonal expansion was not observed in the Susac syndrome CD4+ T cell repertoires.

A remark on this clonotype: Its antigen is unknown.

It was with random hexamers that roughly 0.45 to 1 ug RNA was reverse transcribed. TCRdb processed the immunoSEQ multiplex PCR reads anew with MiXCR; each CDR3 protein has one entry. The table includes roughly 220,000 distinct CDR3 sequences, 94% detected once. Trimming took off 5 bases at V and 3 bases at J, with 11 bases between the two ends. Germline CDR1 and CDR2: GTSNPN and SVGIG (reference sequence). CDR3 length: 13 residues. The genes are TRBV30 and TRBJ1-5; D ambiguous. The sequence was obtained from a human donor with Susac syndrome. The sequenced sample consisted of CD4+ T cells from PBMCs. The CDR3 sequence is CAWQVGNNQPQHF. In nucleotides, the CDR3 is TGTGCCTGGCAGGTCGGGAACAATCAGCCCCAGCATTTT.